A single sample gave rise to the 12 T cell receptor beta chains below, sequenced in a study. Using its own MiXCR run on the 5' RACE reads, TCRdb lists one record per CDR3 protein. The table has some 10,000 distinct CDR3 sequences, approximately 61% seen once. What was sequenced was tumor-infiltrating memory CD4+ T cells sorted from the breast tumor. Subset meaning: memory CD4+ T cells, CD4+CD45RO+CD25-. The receptors were sampled from a female donor with breast cancer.

This chain uses TRBV4-2 with TRBJ1-1; D call uncertain. Trimming shortened V by 0 bases and J by 2 bases, and 7 bases separated the two germline ends. The CDR3 is made up of 14 amino acids. Per germline, CDR1 LGHNA and CDR2 YNFKEQ. CDR3 loop: CASSQEGTNTEAFF. The DNA for the CDR3 is TGTGCCAGCAGCCAAGAGGGAACAAACACTGAAGCTTTCTTT.

The V call is TRBV24-1, the J call TRBJ2-7, with 11 bases aligning to TRBD2. This CDR3 spans 15 amino acids. V dropped 4 bases and J dropped 5; count of bases not matched to a gene: 6. In germline, CDR1 is KGHDR, CDR2 SFDVKD. Here the CDR3 DNA reads TGTGCCACCAGTGACCGACTAGCGGGAAGGGACGAGCAGTACTTC. Translated, it gives CATSDRLAGRDEQYF.

In its sample, this clonotype ranks as medium-sized. The chain recombines TRBV20-1 with TRBJ2-1; D not resolved. The CDR3 totals 13 residues. Per the germline V gene, CDR1 is DFQATT and CDR2 is SNEGSKA (reference sequence). V was cut by 6 bases and J by 10 bases, with 19 bases left in between. CDR3 sequence reads: CSAASPAAPEQFF. Here the CDR3 DNA reads TGCAGTGCCGCATCTCCCGCGGCCCCAGAGCAGTTCTTC.

The chain employs TRBV7-9 and TRBJ1-6; D is undetermined. Trimming took 4 bases from V and 10 from J, leaving 20 bases between them. The length of the CDR3 is 16 residues. In germline, CDR1 is SEHNR, CDR2 FQNEAQ (reference sequence). CDR3 sequence (DNA): TGTGCCAGCAGCTCTAACCCGGGATTTGAGAGGTCACCCCTCCACTTT. Translated: CASSSNPGFERSPLHF. The variable domain in full, completed from reference TRBV7-9 and TRBJ1-6, reads DTGVSQNPRHKITKRGQNVTFRCDPISEHNRLYWYRQTLGQGPEFLTYFQNEAQLEKSRLLSDRFSAERPKGSFSTLEIQRTEQGDSAMYLCASSSNPGFERSPLHFGNGTRLTVT.

The chain employs TRBV7-6 and TRBJ1-3; possible D gene TRBD1, 5 bases. The CDR3 has 14 residues. Trimming removed 5 bases at V and 1 base at J, with 9 bases between. The germline V gene has CDR1 SGHVS and CDR2 FNYEAQ. This CDR3 is CASSITGSGNTIYF. DNA of the CDR3: TGTGCCAGCAGCATTACAGGATCTGGAAACACCATATATTTT.

V usage is TRBV20-1 and J usage is TRBJ1-5, with D perhaps TRBD1 (5 bases). V was clipped by 5 bases and J by 0 bases, with 14 bases between them. CDR3 length: 15 residues. The germline V gene encodes CDR1 DFQATT and CDR2 SNEGSKA (reference sequence). The CDR3 DNA is TGCAGTGCTCCCCAGGGAGCTTATAGCAATCAGCCCCAGCATTTT. Its protein is CSAPQGAYSNQPQHF.

The table lists this clonotype with a few counts. The chain is built from TRBV7-2 and TRBJ2-1; 12 bases match TRBD1. J gave up 9 bases and V 5 bases, and 14 bases lay outside the gene matches. The CDR3 has 17 amino acids. Germline CDR1 is SGHTA and CDR2 is FQGNSA. The chain's CDR3 is CASSRRKGDRGLTEQFF. As DNA, the CDR3 is TGTGCCAGCAGCCGTCGCAAGGGGGACAGGGGGCTTACTGAGCAGTTCTTC.

The V gene is TRBV5-1, the J gene TRBJ2-1; no clear D gene. There are 13 residues in the CDR3. V shed 4 bases and J shed 5 bases, with 10 bases lying between them. Germline V gene sequence: CDR1 SGHRS, CDR2 YFSETQ. The CDR3 coding sequence is TGCGCCAGCAGCCTATCATGGGACAATGAGCAGTTCTTC. It yields the protein CASSLSWDNEQFF.

The rearrangement links TRBV28 to TRBJ2-5; 8 bases map to TRBD1. Germline CDR1 MDHEN, CDR2 SYDVKM. Unmatched junction bases numbered 16, after V lost 5 bases and J lost 5 bases. This CDR3 is 17 amino acids long. CDR3 amino acids: CASSPRTGQKGSETQYF. DNA of the CDR3: TGTGCCAGCAGTCCACGGACAGGGCAGAAAGGCTCTGAGACCCAGTACTTC. Looking up the rest from reference TRBV28 and TRBJ2-5 gives the full variable domain: DVKVTQSSRYLVKRTGEKVFLECVQDMDHENMFWYRQDPGLGLRLIYFSYDVKMKEKGDIPEGYSVSREKKERFSLILESASTNQTSMYLCASSPRTGQKGSETQYFGPGTRLLVL.

This rearrangement joins TRBV12-3 or TRBV12-4 to TRBJ1-2; weak D call: TRBD1 (6 bases). This CDR3 spans 14 amino acids. The V end was cut by 1 base, the J end by 4 bases, with 10 bases between. CDR3 sequence reads: CASSLGQDFYGYTF. The CDR3, as DNA: TGTGCCAGCAGTTTAGGACAGGACTTCTATGGCTACACCTTC.

The rearrangement links TRBV29-1 to TRBJ1-4; unclear D gene. Trimming cost V 7 bases and J 7 bases, with 10 bases left between them. Germline V gene sequence: CDR1 SQVTM, CDR2 ANQGSEA. The CDR3 runs 11 residues. CDR3: CSGLWSEKLFF. CDR3 bases: TGCAGCGGCCTATGGTCTGAAAAACTGTTTTTT.

This clonotype was picked up a small number of times. V and J are TRBV7-6 and TRBJ2-3; 9 nucleotides align to TRBD1. The CDR3 sequence is 15 residues long. J lost 2 bases, V lost 5 bases, and 5 bases had no gene match. Germline loops: CDR1 SGHVS, CDR2 FNYEAQ. CDR3 coding DNA: TGTGCCAGCAGCCGTGGGACAGGGAACACAGATACGCAGTATTTT. This sequence encodes CASSRGTGNTDTQYF.